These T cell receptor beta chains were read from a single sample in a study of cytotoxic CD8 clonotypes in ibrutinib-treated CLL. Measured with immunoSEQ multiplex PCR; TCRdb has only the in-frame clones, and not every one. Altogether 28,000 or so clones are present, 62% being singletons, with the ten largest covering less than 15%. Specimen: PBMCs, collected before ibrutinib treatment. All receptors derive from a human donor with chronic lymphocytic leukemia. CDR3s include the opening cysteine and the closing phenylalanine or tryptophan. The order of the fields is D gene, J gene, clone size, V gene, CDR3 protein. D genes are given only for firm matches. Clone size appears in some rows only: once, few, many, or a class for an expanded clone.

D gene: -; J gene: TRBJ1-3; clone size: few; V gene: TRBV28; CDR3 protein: CASSLDIPQDTIYF
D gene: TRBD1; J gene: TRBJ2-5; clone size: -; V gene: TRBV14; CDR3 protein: CASSQSPRGRGLETQYF
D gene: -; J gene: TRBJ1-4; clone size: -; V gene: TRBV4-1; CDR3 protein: CASSQPFRSHFEKLFF
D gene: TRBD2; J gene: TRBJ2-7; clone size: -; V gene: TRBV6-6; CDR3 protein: CASSYSSGLASEQYF
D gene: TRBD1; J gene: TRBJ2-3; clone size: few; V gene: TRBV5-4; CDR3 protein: CASSFQGATDTQYF
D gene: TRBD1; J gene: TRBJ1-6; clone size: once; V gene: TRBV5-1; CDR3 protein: CASSLTGAGNSPLHF
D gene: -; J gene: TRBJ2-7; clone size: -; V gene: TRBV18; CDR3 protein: CASSPPTGSSPGEQYF
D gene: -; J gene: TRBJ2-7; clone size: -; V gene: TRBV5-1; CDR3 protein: CASSLGLGGEQYF
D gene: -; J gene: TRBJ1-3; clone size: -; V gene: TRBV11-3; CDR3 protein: CASSPSWLADTIYF
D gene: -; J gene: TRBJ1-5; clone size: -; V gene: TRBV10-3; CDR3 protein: CAISPQGGYSNQPQHF
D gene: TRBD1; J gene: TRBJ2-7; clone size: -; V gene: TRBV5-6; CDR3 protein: CASSFARTGGSYEQYF
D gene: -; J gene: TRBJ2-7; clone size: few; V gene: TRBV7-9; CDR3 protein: CASSLTDGPYEQYF
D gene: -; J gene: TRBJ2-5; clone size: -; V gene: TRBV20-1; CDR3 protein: CSATLGRTQYF
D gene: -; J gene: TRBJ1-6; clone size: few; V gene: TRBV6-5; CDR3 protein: CATQQGSYNSPLHF
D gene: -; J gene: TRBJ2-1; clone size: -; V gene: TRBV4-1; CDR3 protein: CASSSAGGPLREQFF